This TCR beta chain was recorded in a study of graft-versus-host responses after intestinal transplantation. Overall study findings and caveats: Investigators detected GvH clones in recipient marrow, with some emerging earlier in ileum or blood.

The germline gives CDR1 SGHKS, CDR2 YYEKEE (reference sequence). The CDR3 sequence is 13 residues long. The V and J ends lost 4 bases and 3 bases respectively, with 8 bases between them. A remark on this clone: Its antigen is currently unknown.

Clones were read by immunoSEQ multiplex PCR, and TCRdb kept only the in-frame ones, dropping some. The sample consists of some 140,000 clones, 90% to 95% of them appearing once. Sample: unstimulated CD4+ T cells sorted from spleen or lymph node cells, taken before intestinal transplant. The gene calls are TRBV5-5 and TRBJ1-5; D is uncertain. The source is a human donor who received an intestinal transplant. The chain's CDR3 is CASSTLFNQPQHF. In DNA, the CDR3 is TGTGCCAGCAGCACCCTATTCAATCAGCCCCAGCATTTT. The variable domain in full, completed from reference TRBV5-5 and TRBJ1-5, reads DAGVTQSPTHLIKTRGQQVTLRCSPISGHKSVSWYQQVLGQGPQFIFQYYEKEERGRGNFPDRFSARQFPNYSSELNVNALLLGDSALYLCASSTLFNQPQHFGDGTRLSIL.